This entry features one TCR delta chain sequence. The sample holds one count of this clone. There is no known antigen for this receptor. No qualities accompany the bases; no much larger clone lies one base away. Evidence from one read is weak. The sample is drawn from a study of delta chain sequences of gamma delta T cells (dated by TCRdb to 2016 to 2017). Via the germline V gene, CDR1 is GEAIGNYY and CDR2 EKD. V was cut back by 0 bases and J by 11 bases, leaving a gap of 36 bases between them. The CDR3 has 20 amino acids, counting the end cysteine and phenylalanine. The entry retains the CDR3 DNA only, 60 bases that are in frame from base 1. Library preparation employed PCR. TCRdb shows the sequencer as Illumina MiSeq. TCRdb recomputed clones from the public reads with CATT; identical DNA rows were then combined. Here the sample has 3,000 to 4,000 delta-chain clones; approximately 60% occur a single time. The ten largest clonotypes hold approximately 61% of the sample.

The sequencing input was a tumor sample. The TCR sequence derives from a human donor with breast cancer. The rearranged chain carries TRDV2 and TRDJ1; the D segment cannot be called with confidence. For the CDR3, the sequence is CACDTVSMEGVRPYTVNLIF. Read as DNA, the sequence is TGTGCCTGTGACACCGTGTCAATGGAGGGTGTCCGACCTTATACCGTTAACCTCATCTTT.